This T cell receptor (beta chain) was identified in a study of cytomegalovirus exposure and HLA in healthy donors. Findings of the study overall: Accurate prediction of most subjects' HLA-A and HLA-B alleles from TCR beta sequences was reported. Sequencing depth across donors, presence/absence analyses assumed, was roughly uniform.

The CDR3 length is 15 residues. Germline CDR1 MNHNS, CDR2 SASEGT. V was cut by 4 bases and J by 0 bases, with 10 bases left in between. As concerns this clone: The antigen is not known.

60 Vbeta and 13 Jbeta primers were used in PCR. Here immunoSEQ multiplex PCR was the method, and the copy in TCRdb shows in-frame clones only, minus some. This table has 95,000 or so clones, roughly 79% appearing once. Donors consisted of healthy bone marrow donors. The TCR sequence derives from a woman aged 70-85 years in good health and CMV-seropositive. The material sequenced was PBMCs. This rearrangement joins TRBV6-1 to TRBJ2-1; D possibly corresponds to TRBD2 (6 bases). CDR3 DNA sequence: TGTGCCAGCAGTGGGGGACTCAGCTCCTACAATGAGCAGTTCTTC. Protein product: CASSGGLSSYNEQFF.